The source of this TCR beta chain is a study of T cells in Graves' hyperthyroidism and ophthalmopathy. Study-wide background: At initial diagnosis, before any treatment had begun, peripheral blood was obtained.

Findings and limits, study-wide: Most expanded thyroid clonotypes above 0.001 recurred in blood.

This clonotype was picked up a small number of times. Its antigen is unknown. Thyroid ultrasound, orbital computed tomography, clinical symptoms, and serum thyroxine and TRAb underpinned diagnoses. Sample collection date corresponds to first hyperthyroidism diagnosis, prior to any ophthalmopathy symptoms. The J segment lost 1 base and the V segment lost 9 bases, leaving 11 bases of the junction unmatched. Germline values: CDR1 MNHNS, CDR2 SASEGT. This CDR3 has 16 residues. Template material for amplifying TCR beta CDR3 regions consisted of RNA transcripts. The TCR CDR3 was amplified in a first-round RT-PCR using the HTBI primer set. In TCRdb, the multiplex PCR reads were re-called with MiXCR into one record per CDR3 protein. The sample has hundreds of thousands of distinct CDR3 sequences; approximately 18% are singletons.

The sample consisted of blood. The chain employs TRBV6-1 and TRBJ2-1, with 8 bases lining up with TRBD2. The clonotype originates from a woman aged 50 to 60 with Graves' hyperthyroidism that later progressed to Graves' ophthalmopathy. The CDR3 nucleotides are TGTGCCAGTCTCACGGGGGGGGGCTTTTCCTACAATGAGCAGTTCTTC. This codes for CASLTGGGFSYNEQFF.